This entry lists 29 T cell receptor beta chains sequenced from one sample in a study of blood T cells in healthy people across ages. The authors ran a second PCR of about 6 to 12 cycles using a sample-barcoded 5' primer and a J-beta primer mix. TCRdb re-called the 5' RACE reads with MiXCR, one entry per CDR3 protein. The profile shows 800,000 to 1,300,000 distinct CDR3 sequences, 20% to 25% of them singletons. This same sample was also taken into another study, of T cells of mothers and their children.

Source material: blood. The receptors derive from a girl aged 2 to 9 in good health.

The CDR3 coding sequence is TGTGCCAGCAGAAACAGGGGTGGGGAGACCCAGTACTTC. Translation gives CASRNRGGETQYF. V is TRBV28 and J is TRBJ2-5; 7 bases match TRBD1. CDR3 size: 13 residues. Germline V gene data show CDR1 as MDHEN and CDR2 as SYDVKM. The V segment lost 6 bases and the J segment 5 bases; nucleotides outside the gene matches: 6. Drawing the rest from reference TRBV28 and TRBJ2-5, the complete variable domain is DVKVTQSSRYLVKRTGEKVFLECVQDMDHENMFWYRQDPGLGLRLIYFSYDVKMKEKGDIPEGYSVSREKKERFSLILESASTNQTSMYLCASRNRGGETQYFGPGTRLLVL.

This clonotype was observed a handful of times. The chain is built from TRBV29-1 and TRBJ2-3; TRBD1 matches at 7 bases. Trimming at V came to 3 bases and at J to 0 bases, leaving 6 bases not matched to a gene. This CDR3 is built from 15 residues. The germline CDR1 and CDR2 sequences are SQVTM and ANQGSEA. The CDR3 DNA sequence: TGCAGCGTTGATCAGGGGGTCTCTAGCACAGATACGCAGTATTTT. Protein sequence: CSVDQGVSSTDTQYF.

Only a few counts were recorded for this clonotype. This chain connects TRBV13 to TRBJ2-3, with a weak D call TRBD1 (5 bases). CDR3 length: 14 amino acids. Germline CDR1 reads PRHDT; CDR2 reads FYEKMQ (reference sequence). Trimming shortened V by 2 bases and J by 4 bases, and 10 bases separated the two germline ends. The CDR3 DNA reads as TGTGCCAGCAGCTTACAGGGAAGCCCAGATACGCAGTATTTT. Protein sequence: CASSLQGSPDTQYF.

This clonotype was recorded a few times. Germline and junction disagree at one end, which may indicate a read error. CDR3 DNA sequence: TGTGCCAGCAGCCCCAATAGCGGGAGAACTTTATACATTGAGCAGTTCTTC. This codes for CASSPNSGRTLYIEQFF. The chain carries TRBV11-2 and TRBJ2-1; 9 nucleotides align to TRBD2. Germline CDR1 SGHAT, CDR2 FQNNGV. The CDR3 totals 17 residues. The full variable domain, with the rest looked up from reference TRBV11-2 and TRBJ2-1, is EAGVAQSPRYKIIEKRQSVAFWCNPISGHATLYWYQQILGQGPKLLIQFQNNGVVDDSQLPKDRFSAERLKGVDSTLKIQPAKLEDSAVYLCASSPNSGRTLYIEQFFGPGTRLTVL.

This clonotype was seen more than once but under ten times. This chain uses TRBV12-3 or TRBV12-4 with TRBJ2-3; D unclear. V was trimmed by 4 bases and J by 6 bases, leaving 11 bases between them. This CDR3 has 13 residues. CDR3 coding DNA: TGTGCCAGCAGTTCGTCGGGCTTGGATACGCAGTATTTT. Its protein is CASSSSGLDTQYF.

This clonotype has ten or more counts. The rearrangement joins TRBV6-5 to TRBJ2-3, with D hard to call. The V gene lost 2 bases and the J gene lost 5 bases, with 2 bases spanning the gap. CDR3 length equals 11 residues. Germline V gene lookup returns CDR1 MNHEY and CDR2 SVGAGI. The CDR3 sequence is CASSYGDTQYF. Here the CDR3 DNA reads TGTGCCAGCAGTTACGGAGATACGCAGTATTTT.

This chain connects TRBV4-1 to TRBJ1-1, with D maybe TRBD1 (6 bases). V was cut by 1 base and J by 2 bases, with 11 bases left in between. The germline V gene encodes CDR1 MGHRA and CDR2 YSYEKL. The CDR3 covers 15 residues. CDR3 in DNA: TGCGCCAGCAGCCAAGGGACAGCAAGAAACACTGAAGCTTTCTTT. Encoded protein: CASSQGTARNTEAFF.

This clonotype was observed a handful of times. The genes are TRBV7-6 and TRBJ2-1; 7 nucleotides align to TRBD2. The DNA end favors TRBJ2-7, so the J call may be wrong. The CDR3 extends over 16 amino acids. Germline loops: CDR1 SGHVS, CDR2 FNYEAQ. The CDR3 reads CASVPYGRERSYEQYF. The CDR3 DNA is TGTGCCAGCGTCCCATATGGGCGGGAGAGGTCCTACGAGCAGTACTTC.

The chain employs TRBV9 and TRBJ1-1, with 8 bases fitting TRBD1. Germline loops: CDR1 SGDLS, CDR2 YYNGEE. Unmatched junction bases numbered 12, after V lost 4 bases and J lost 10 bases. The CDR3 runs to 14 residues. CDR3 nucleotide sequence: TGTGCCAGCAGCCCCGGGACAGGACGGTCTCCAGCTTTCTTT. Translation gives CASSPGTGRSPAFF.

The J gene is TRBJ1-1, the V gene TRBV7-2, with no clear D. The CDR3 consists of 15 residues. With 0 bases removed from V and 1 base from J, the gap between germline ends came to 9 bases. CDR1 and CDR2 (germline): SGHTA, FQGNSA. CDR3 DNA: TGTGCCAGCAGCTTAGCTCTTACAGCGAACACTGAAGCTTTCTTT. Translated, it gives CASSLALTANTEAFF.

V gene TRBV20-1 combines with J gene TRBJ2-7; no reliable D call. The CDR3 sequence is 12 residues long. V shed 0 bases and J shed 3 bases, with 6 bases lying between them. Germline V gives CDR1 DFQATT, CDR2 SNEGSKA (reference sequence). This chain's CDR3 is CSARDLDYEQYF. The CDR3 region has the DNA TGCAGTGCTAGAGATCTGGACTACGAGCAGTACTTC.

In the case of this clonotype: The junction differs from germline at one of its ends, possibly a read error. The V and J genes are TRBV24-1 and TRBJ2-3, with D perhaps TRBD2 (5 bases). Looked up from germline, CDR1 is KGHDR and CDR2 is SFDVKD. The CDR3 extends over 16 amino acids. CDR3 DNA sequence: TGTGCCACCAGTGATTTGGGCAGGAGGAGCACAGATACGCAGTGTTTT. It translates to CATSDLGRRSTDTQCF.

J is TRBJ2-1 and V is TRBV20-1; TRBD2 matches at 7 bases. V dropped 2 bases and J dropped 5; count of bases not matched to a gene: 3. The CDR3 consists of 13 residues. CDR1 is DFQATT and CDR2 is SNEGSKA in the germline V gene (reference sequence). CDR3 nucleotides: TGCAGTGCTAGACGGACTAGTCACAATGAGCAGTTCTTC. The encoded protein is CSARRTSHNEQFF.

This clonotype has only a few counts. The rearrangement links TRBV20-1 to TRBJ2-1, with a tentative D call TRBD1 (5 bases). V was trimmed by 5 bases and J by 6 bases, leaving 11 bases between them. The CDR3 runs to 12 residues. CDR1 and CDR2 from the germline V gene are DFQATT and SNEGSKA (reference sequence). As DNA, the CDR3 is TGCAGTGCTCCTCGACAGACCAATGAGCAGTTCTTC. Its translation is CSAPRQTNEQFF.

This clonotype was counted once. A read error may produce the germline difference seen at one junction end. The chain uses TRBV7-7 and TRBJ2-5, with D maybe TRBD1 (6 bases). Germline loops: CDR1 SSHAT, CDR2 FNYEAQ (reference sequence). This CDR3 spans 15 amino acids. For the CDR3, the DNA is TGTGCTAGCAGCTTAGGTTTAACAGGGTCCGAGACCCAGTACTTC. Its protein is CASSLGLTGSETQYF.

There are a few counts of this clonotype. This rearrangement joins TRBV2 to TRBJ1-2, with D possibly TRBD1 on 5 matching bases. The V end lost 3 bases, the J end lost 0 bases, and 8 bases lay between the germline ends. CDR1 and CDR2 from the germline V gene are SNHLY and FYNNEI. The CDR3 extends over 14 amino acids. CDR3 DNA: TGTGCCAGCAGTGAGGCAGGGTCTAACTATGGCTACACCTTC. Amino acid sequence: CASSEAGSNYGYTF.

J is TRBJ2-3 and V is TRBV7-3, with D possibly being TRBD2 (6 bases). The V and J ends lost 1 base and 3 bases respectively, with 17 bases between them. CDR3 size: 17 residues. Germline V gene data show CDR1 as SGHTA and CDR2 as FQGTGA. The CDR3 sequence: CASSLRLRGAGTDTQYF. The CDR3 coding sequence is TGTGCCAGCAGCTTAAGGCTCCGAGGCGCGGGGACAGATACGCAGTATTTT.

The table lists this clonotype with a few counts. The rearrangement uses TRBV7-9 and TRBJ2-1; D unresolved. Germline V lookup: CDR1 SEHNR, CDR2 FQNEAQ (reference sequence). The CDR3 loop spans 13 amino acids. Trimming shortened V by 1 base and J by 10 bases, and 11 bases separated the two germline ends. The CDR3 DNA reads TGTGCCAGCAGCTTAGACCCATATGGAGAGCAGTTCTTC. Translating gives CASSLDPYGEQFF. The variable domain in full, with the rest retrieved from reference TRBV7-9 and TRBJ2-1, is DTGVSQNPRHKITKRGQNVTFRCDPISEHNRLYWYRQTLGQGPEFLTYFQNEAQLEKSRLLSDRFSAERPKGSFSTLEIQRTEQGDSAMYLCASSLDPYGEQFFGPGTRLTVL.

Only a few counts were recorded for this clonotype. CDR3 sequence (DNA): TGTGCCAGCAGCTTAGCCCCCAGCTCTGGGGAGCAGTACTTC. Protein sequence: CASSLAPSSGEQYF. The V and J genes are TRBV7-2 and TRBJ2-7, with no clear D. This CDR3 region has 14 residues. Looked up from germline, CDR1 is SGHTA and CDR2 is FQGNSA. V was clipped by 0 bases and J by 7 bases, with 13 bases between them.

This CDR3 reads CASSSLAVNEQFF. Written as DNA, the CDR3 is TGCGCCAGCAGCTCACTAGCGGTTAATGAGCAGTTCTTC. The chain recombines TRBV5-1 with TRBJ2-5; 8 bases agree with TRBD2. With the DNA end fitting TRBJ2-1 better, the J assignment may be wrong. The CDR3 has 13 amino acids. Per germline, CDR1 SGHRS and CDR2 YFSETQ.

This clonotype was seen more than once but under ten times. This rearrangement joins TRBV5-1 to TRBJ2-5, with 10 bases aligning to TRBD2. The CDR3 runs 17 residues. Germline V gene sequence: CDR1 SGHRS, CDR2 YFSETQ. V lost 3 bases and J lost 5; bases outside the gene matches: 13. The CDR3, as DNA: TGCGCCAGCAGCTCCACACCACCTAGCGGGAGTGGGGAGACCCAGTACTTC. Its translation is CASSSTPPSGSGETQYF.

In this sample, this clonotype turned up a few times. The rearrangement joins TRBV6-2 or TRBV6-3 to TRBJ2-5; D is unresolved. CDR1 and CDR2 from the germline V gene are MNHEY and SVGEGT. Deletions cut 0 bases from V and 11 bases from J, with 10 bases between. The CDR3 runs to 12 residues. The CDR3 here is CASSYSLLSQYF. As DNA, the CDR3 is TGTGCCAGCAGTTACTCCTTATTATCTCAGTACTTC.

This chain uses TRBV6-6 with TRBJ1-2, with no clear D. The V end was cut by 3 bases, the J end by 2 bases, with 7 bases between. Germline-derived CDR1 and CDR2 are MNHNY and SVGAGI (reference sequence). The CDR3 loop spans 13 amino acids. The CDR3 DNA follows: TGTGCCAGCAGTTATCAGGCAAACTATGGCTACACCTTC. Amino acids: CASSYQANYGYTF.

This clonotype was picked up many times. V and J are TRBV10-3 and TRBJ1-5; 10 bases are a match to TRBD1. The CDR3 is made up of 13 amino acids. J was trimmed by 6 bases and V by 4 bases; bases with no gene match: 0. CDR1 is ENHRY and CDR2 is SYGVKD in the germline V gene. DNA for the CDR3: TGTGCCATCAGTGGGACAGGGGGTCAGCCCCAGCATTTT. It encodes CAISGTGGQPQHF.

The chain uses TRBV12-3 or TRBV12-4 and TRBJ2-4; D call uncertain. The CDR3 has 13 amino acids. Trimming removed 2 bases from V and 7 bases from J, with 9 bases in between. The CDR3 coding sequence is TGTGCCAGCAGTTTAAGAGACTCCAACATTCAGTACTTC. Residues: CASSLRDSNIQYF.

This clonotype was observed a few times. Here the CDR3 reads CASSVSQEGLSYEQYF. CDR3 DNA: TGTGCCAGCAGCGTAAGTCAGGAGGGCCTCTCCTACGAGCAGTACTTC. This chain joins TRBV9 and TRBJ2-7; possible D gene TRBD2, 6 bases. The V gene lost 1 base and the J gene lost 0 bases, with 14 bases spanning the gap. The CDR3 has 16 residues. Germline V gene data show CDR1 as SGDLS and CDR2 as YYNGEE.

This clonotype was seen a few times. This CDR3 is missing its conserved last phenylalanine or tryptophan, likely due to a read error. V is TRBV10-3 and J is TRBJ1-1, with TRBD1 matching over 10 bases. With 1 base clipped from V and 1 base from J, the junction kept 3 bases outside the gene matches. The CDR3 has 16 residues. Germline CDR1 ENHRY, CDR2 SYGVKD. The CDR3 loop reads CAISEWDRGGNTEAFL. Written as DNA, the CDR3 is TGTGCCATCAGTGAGTGGGACAGGGGAGGGAACACTGAAGCTTTCCTT.

This clonotype showed up just a few times. This chain connects TRBV3-1 to TRBJ1-6; D is undetermined. Germline V gives CDR1 LGHDT, CDR2 YNNKEL (reference sequence). CDR3 length equals 13 residues. V lost 0 bases, J lost 7 bases, and 4 bases lay in between. The CDR3 region is CASSQDVNSPLHF. The CDR3 DNA reads TGTGCCAGCAGCCAAGATGTAAATTCACCCCTCCACTTT.

This sequence joins TRBV20-1 and TRBJ1-2; D remains unclear. The CDR3 is 13 residues long. Trimming took 5 bases from V and 3 from J, leaving 13 bases between them. Germline assignment: CDR1 DFQATT and CDR2 SNEGSKA (reference sequence). The DNA of the CDR3 is TGCAGTGCTTCGGACCGCTCTTACTATGGCTACACCTTC. Protein sequence: CSASDRSYYGYTF.